This TCR beta chain was sequenced in a study of Ad26.COV2.S vaccination and SARS-CoV-2 variants. On the study more broadly: In the COV1001 trial, the donor was in the Ad26.COV2.S arm. Each vaccinee took Ad26.COV2.S intramuscularly, once or twice 56 days apart. Findings of the study overall: Vaccine recipients posted higher spike-specific TCR breadth than their placebo counterparts.

Profiling relied on immunoSEQ multiplex PCR, and the TCRdb table lists in-frame clones only, not all of them. Here the sample spans about 410,000 clones, around 85% being singletons. Treatment of the sample: roughly 20 received Ad26.COV2.S at low or high dose, single or two shots; 5 received placebo; per-sample allocation not given. Material that was analyzed had been drawn on day 63 after the first vaccine or placebo injection. About this clone itself: Its antigen remains unidentified.

Germline V gene sequence: CDR1 LNHDA, CDR2 SQIVND (reference sequence). The trim removed 8 bases at V and 4 bases at J, leaving 10 bases unmatched. The CDR3 runs 15 residues. The source is a person aged 18-65 years who received the Ad26.COV2.S COVID-19 vaccine or a placebo. The genes are TRBV19 and TRBJ1-4, with 7 bases fitting TRBD1. The sequencing used peripheral blood, collected in a trial of Ad26.COV2.S vaccine versus placebo. CDR3 residues: CASSQQTGSNEKLFF. The CDR3 bases are TGTGCCAGTTCTCAGCAGACAGGGAGTAATGAAAAACTGTTTTTT.